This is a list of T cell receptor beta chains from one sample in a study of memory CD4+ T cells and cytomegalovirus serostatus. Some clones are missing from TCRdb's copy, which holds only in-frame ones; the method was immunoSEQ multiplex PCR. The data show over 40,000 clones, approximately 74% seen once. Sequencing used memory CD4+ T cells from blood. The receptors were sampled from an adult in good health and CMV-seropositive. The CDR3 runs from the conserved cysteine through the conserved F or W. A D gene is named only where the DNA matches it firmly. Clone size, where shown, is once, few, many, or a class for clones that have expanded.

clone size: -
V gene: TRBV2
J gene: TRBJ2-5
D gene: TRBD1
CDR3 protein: CVTGGEETQYF
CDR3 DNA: TGTGTAACAGGGGGCGAAGAGACCCAGTACTTC

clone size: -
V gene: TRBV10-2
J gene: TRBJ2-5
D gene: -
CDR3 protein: CASSFGQNQQETQYF
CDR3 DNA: TGCGCCAGCAGTTTCGGGCAAAACCAACAAGAGACCCAGTACTTC

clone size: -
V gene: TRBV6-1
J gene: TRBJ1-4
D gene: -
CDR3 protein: CATTYGANEKLFF
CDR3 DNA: TGTGCCACCACCTACGGAGCAAATGAAAAACTGTTTTTT

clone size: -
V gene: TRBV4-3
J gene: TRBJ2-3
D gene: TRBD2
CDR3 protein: CASSQDRGLAGADTQYF
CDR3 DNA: TGCGCCAGCAGCCAAGATCGGGGACTAGCGGGAGCGGATACGCAGTATTTT

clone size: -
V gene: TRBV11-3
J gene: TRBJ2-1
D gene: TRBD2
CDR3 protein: CASSLSAGGTHNEQFF
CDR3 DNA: TGTGCCAGCAGCTTATCTGCGGGGGGGACGCACAATGAGCAGTTCTTC

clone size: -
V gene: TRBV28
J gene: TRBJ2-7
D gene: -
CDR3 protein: CASLRPSYEQYF
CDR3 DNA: TGTGCCAGTCTTAGGCCCTCCTACGAGCAGTACTTC

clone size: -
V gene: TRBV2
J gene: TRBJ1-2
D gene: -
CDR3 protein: CASMESRWFGYTF
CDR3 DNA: TGTGCCAGCATGGAGTCCAGATGGTTTGGCTACACCTTC

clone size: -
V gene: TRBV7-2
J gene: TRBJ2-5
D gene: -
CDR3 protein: CASSHTVETQYF
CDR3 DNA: TGTGCCAGCAGCCACACTGTGGAGACCCAGTACTTC

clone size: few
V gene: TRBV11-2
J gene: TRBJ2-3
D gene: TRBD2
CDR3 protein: CASSGSGGALDTQYF
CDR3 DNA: TGTGCCAGCAGCGGAAGCGGGGGGGCCTTAGATACGCAGTATTTT

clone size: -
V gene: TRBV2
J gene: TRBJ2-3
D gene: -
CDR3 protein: CASERGGSTDTQYF
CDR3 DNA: TGTGCCAGCGAACGCGGGGGCAGCACAGATACGCAGTATTTT

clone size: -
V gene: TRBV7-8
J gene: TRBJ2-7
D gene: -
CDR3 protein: CASSLGFEGHKYF
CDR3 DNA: TGTGCCAGCAGCTTAGGTTTCGAGGGACATAAGTACTTC

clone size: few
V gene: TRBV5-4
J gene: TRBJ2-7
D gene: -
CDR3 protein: CASSVDYSPEQYF
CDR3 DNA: TGTGCCAGCAGCGTCGACTATAGCCCCGAGCAGTACTTC

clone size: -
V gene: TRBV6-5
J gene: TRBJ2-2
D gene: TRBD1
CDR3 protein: CASTPDRGSGELFF
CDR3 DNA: TGTGCCAGCACGCCAGACAGGGGATCCGGGGAGCTGTTTTTT

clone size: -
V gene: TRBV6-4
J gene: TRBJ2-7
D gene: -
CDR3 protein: CASSAYEQYF
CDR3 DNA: TGTGCCAGCAGTGCCTACGAGCAGTACTTC

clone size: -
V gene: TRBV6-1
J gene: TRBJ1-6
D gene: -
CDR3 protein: CASSEAQGQSPLHF
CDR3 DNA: TGTGCCAGCAGTGAAGCGCAGGGTCAATCACCCCTCCACTTT

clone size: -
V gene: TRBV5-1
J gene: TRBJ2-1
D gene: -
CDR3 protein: CASSPTVSSYNEQFF
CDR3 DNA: TGCGCCAGCAGCCCGACGGTAAGCTCCTACAATGAGCAGTTCTTC

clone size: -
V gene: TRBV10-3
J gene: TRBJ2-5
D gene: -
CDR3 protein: CAIRTQGVETQYF
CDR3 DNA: TGTGCCATCAGGACACAGGGTGTAGAGACCCAGTACTTC

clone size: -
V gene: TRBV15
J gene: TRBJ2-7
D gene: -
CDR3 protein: CATSRDGQGGYEQYF
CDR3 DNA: TGTGCCACCAGCAGAGATGGCCAGGGGGGCTACGAGCAGTACTTC

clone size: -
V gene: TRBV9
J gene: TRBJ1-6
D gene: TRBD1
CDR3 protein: CASSVGPQGASFYNSPLHF
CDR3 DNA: TGTGCCAGCAGCGTAGGACCGCAGGGGGCATCGTTTTATAATTCACCCCTCCACTTT

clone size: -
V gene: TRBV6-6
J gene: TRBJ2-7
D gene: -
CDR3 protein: CATLPSGAVRAEQYF
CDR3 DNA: TGTGCCACTCTTCCATCCGGAGCTGTCCGTGCGGAGCAGTACTTC

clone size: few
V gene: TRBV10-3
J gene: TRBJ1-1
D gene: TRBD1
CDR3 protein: CAISESEQGGTEAFF
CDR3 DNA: TGTGCCATCAGTGAGTCAGAACAGGGGGGGACTGAAGCTTTCTTT

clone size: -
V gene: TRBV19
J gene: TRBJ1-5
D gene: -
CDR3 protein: CASSIRPGAVWPQHF
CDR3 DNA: TGTGCCAGTAGTATTAGGCCAGGGGCGGTGTGGCCCCAGCATTTT

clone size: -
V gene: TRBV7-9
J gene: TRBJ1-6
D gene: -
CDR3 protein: CASSQAGTGSPLHF
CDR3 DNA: TGTGCCAGCAGCCAGGCGGGTACCGGTTCACCCCTCCACTTT